The 21 T cell receptor beta chains below were found in one sample sequenced in a study of molecular identifiers for immune sequencing clone quantification. From the PCR reads, TCRdb called clonotypes with MiXCR, one entry per CDR3 protein. The sample contains approximately 54,000 distinct CDR3 sequences, around 25% of which appear only once. Sequencing was performed on naive CD8+ T cells from blood, with Jurkat cell RNA spiked in. Noted subset: FACS-sorted CD8+CD4-CCR7+CD45RA+ naive T cells. The receptors were sampled from a human donor in good health. Some libraries in this study had Jurkat cell RNA spiked in.

Comments on this clonotype: A much larger clone differs by one base, so this may be a read error. Without the conserved terminal phenylalanine or tryptophan, this CDR3 likely stems from a read error. The V call is TRBV7-9, the J call TRBJ2-7; 8 nucleotides agree with TRBD1. Unmatched junction bases numbered 10, after V lost 5 bases and J lost 7 bases. Germline loops: CDR1 SEHNR, CDR2 FQNEAQ (reference sequence). The CDR3 spans 14 residues. The DNA of the CDR3 is TGTGCCAGCAGCCCGAAGGACAGGGAGTATGAGCAGTACTCC. It yields the protein CASSPKDREYEQYS.

This clonotype was counted at least ten times. This sequence joins TRBV9 and TRBJ1-6, with 7 positions matching TRBD1. The CDR3 runs 15 residues. V shed 0 bases and J 8 bases; nucleotides not matched to a gene: 5. From germline, CDR1 is SGDLS and CDR2 YYNGEE. DNA for the CDR3: TGTGCCAGCAGCGTAGAGGGACAGTACCATTCACCCCTCCACTTT. This codes for CASSVEGQYHSPLHF. Combining the CDR3 with reference TRBV9 and TRBJ1-6 gives the whole variable domain DSGVTQTPKHLITATGQRVTLRCSPRSGDLSVYWYQQSLDQGLQFLIQYYNGEERAKGNILERFSAQQFPDLHSELNLSSLELGDSALYFCASSVEGQYHSPLHFGNGTRLTVT.

This clonotype was seen at least ten times. The chain links TRBV7-9 to TRBJ2-5; D possibly corresponds to TRBD1 (7 bases). Germline CDR1 SEHNR, CDR2 FQNEAQ (reference sequence). Trimming took off 6 bases at V and 0 bases at J, with 17 bases between the two ends. The CDR3 covers 16 residues. The CDR3 region has the DNA TGTGCCAGCAGATTTGTCGCAGGGGGGTACCAAGAGACCCAGTACTTC. The encoded protein is CASRFVAGGYQETQYF.

This clonotype was seen a handful of times. The rearrangement uses TRBV4-2 and TRBJ1-5; D perhaps matches TRBD1 (5 bases). Trimming shortened V by 2 bases and J by 4 bases, and 12 bases separated the two germline ends. This CDR3 spans 15 amino acids. Per germline, CDR1 LGHNA and CDR2 YNFKEQ. The CDR3 DNA reads TGTGCCAGCAGCCAAAGTTTAGGGGTTAATCAGCCCCAGCATTTT. It yields the protein CASSQSLGVNQPQHF.

The genes are TRBV11-3 and TRBJ1-2, with a tentative D call TRBD1 (5 bases). The CDR3 loop spans 19 amino acids. Trimming removed 5 bases at V and 4 bases at J, with 29 bases between. CDR1 SGHNT and CDR2 YENEEA come from the germline V gene. CDR3 DNA sequence: TGTGCCAGCAGCCCCTTCGACACGAGCCGGACACCAAGGGGCTATGGCTACACCTTC. Its translation is CASSPFDTSRTPRGYGYTF.

The chain links TRBV12-3 or TRBV12-4 to TRBJ2-2; 13 nucleotides agree with TRBD2. This CDR3 has 20 amino acids. The V and J ends lost 4 bases and 6 bases, in that order; junction bases with no gene match: 17. The CDR3 region is CASSSYQRGTSGAGSGELFF. The CDR3 nucleotides read TGTGCCAGCAGTTCATACCAAAGAGGGACTAGCGGGGCCGGGTCCGGGGAGCTGTTTTTT.

This clonotype was seen only a few times. The V gene is TRBV13, the J gene TRBJ1-3, with D unclear. The V gene lost 5 bases and the J gene lost 1 base, with 9 bases spanning the gap. Germline V lookup: CDR1 PRHDT, CDR2 FYEKMQ (reference sequence). The CDR3 totals 14 residues. The CDR3, as DNA: TGTGCCAGCAGCCTGAGGGTATCTGGAAACACCATATATTTT. This sequence encodes CASSLRVSGNTIYF.

Notes on this clonotype: A much larger clone is a single base away; this may be a read error. The chain is built from TRBV24-1 and TRBJ1-1; TRBD1 aligns across 7 bases. The CDR3 length is 13 residues. After removal of 9 bases from V and 4 bases from J, the junction contained 7 bases not matched to a gene. Germline CDR1 and CDR2: KGHDR and SFDVKD. The CDR3 sequence: CATRGGGSTEAFF. Here the CDR3 DNA reads TGTGCCACCCGAGGGGGCGGTAGCACTGAAGCTTTCTTT.

In the case of this clonotype: This may arise from a read error, as a much more abundant clone is one base away. V and J are TRBV30 and TRBJ2-3; D unclear. V shed 7 bases and J shed 2 bases, with 16 bases lying between them. Germline assignment: CDR1 GTSNPN and CDR2 SVGIG (reference sequence). The CDR3 length is 14 residues. CDR3 amino acids: CASAQLGYTDTQYF. DNA for the CDR3: TGTGCCTCCGCACAATTAGGATACACAGATACGCAGTATTTT.

Only one count was recorded for this clonotype. A read error is possible here, since a much larger clone lies one base away. This chain links TRBV7-2 with TRBJ2-1; no firm D call. Germline assignment: CDR1 SGHTA and CDR2 FQGNSA. The CDR3 totals 15 residues. Here the CDR3 reads CARSLAQDGHNEQFF. DNA of the CDR3: TGTGCCCGCAGCTTAGCCCAGGACGGACACAATGAGCAGTTCTTC.

The rearrangement uses TRBV4-3 and TRBJ1-2; no reliable D call. CDR1 is LGHNA, CDR2 YSLEER, per germline. Trimming left V 4 bases short and J 2 bases short, with 11 bases between. This CDR3 region has 14 residues. CDR3 bases: TGCGCCAGCAGCCTGACAAGGGTCAACTATGGCTACACCTTC. Translated, it gives CASSLTRVNYGYTF.

This clonotype has at least ten counts. V usage is TRBV12-3 or TRBV12-4 and J usage is TRBJ2-1, with TRBD2 matching 9 bases. V dropped 1 base and J dropped 2; count of bases not matched to a gene: 0. The CDR3 covers 15 residues. CDR3 protein: CASSLGTSAYNEQFF. The CDR3 DNA is TGTGCCAGCAGTTTAGGGACTAGCGCCTACAATGAGCAGTTCTTC.

The genes are TRBV29-1 and TRBJ2-3, with D possibly being TRBD2 (7 bases). CDR1 is SQVTM, CDR2 ANQGSEA, per germline. The CDR3 is 12 amino acids. V gave up 5 bases and J gave up 6 bases, with 12 bases separating them. This CDR3 reads CSVTGREDTQYF. The CDR3 DNA reads as TGCAGCGTTACAGGGAGGGAGGATACGCAGTATTTT.

This clonotype occurred many times. The chain is built from TRBV30 and TRBJ2-3; D is unresolved. Germline V gene data show CDR1 as GTSNPN and CDR2 as SVGIG (reference sequence). Deletions cut 2 bases from V and 1 base from J, with 4 bases between. The CDR3 contains 12 residues. This chain's CDR3 is CAWSIGTDTQYF. The DNA for the CDR3 is TGTGCCTGGAGTATCGGCACAGATACGCAGTATTTT.

This clonotype was counted between two and nine times. This chain uses TRBV27 with TRBJ2-3; D is unclear. Trimming stripped 5 bases from V and 4 bases from J, with 10 bases between. Germline V gives CDR1 MNHEY, CDR2 SMNVEV (reference sequence). This CDR3 has 13 amino acids. CDR3 DNA sequence: TGTGCCAGCAGTACTTTAGCCCCAGATACGCAGTATTTT. Amino acid sequence: CASSTLAPDTQYF.

On this clonotype itself: This may stem from a read error, because a much larger clone lies one nucleotide away. V gene TRBV19 combines with J gene TRBJ2-1; 7 bases match TRBD2. The length of the CDR3 is 15 residues. Germline-derived CDR1 and CDR2 are LNHDA and SQIVND (reference sequence). The junction had 15 bases not matched to a gene; V was cut back by 4 bases and J by 12 bases. CDR3 coding DNA: TGTGCCAGTAGTACCGAGCGGGATGTCTACGATGGGCAGTTCTTC. This sequence encodes CASSTERDVYDGQFF.

As DNA, the CDR3 is TGTGCCAGCAGCCCTGGCGGGGCATCCTACGAGCAGTACTTC. Its protein is CASSPGGASYEQYF. The chain links TRBV27 to TRBJ2-7; tentative D call: TRBD2 (6 bases). CDR1 is MNHEY, CDR2 SMNVEV, per germline (reference sequence). Trimming left V 6 bases short and J 1 base short, with 13 bases between. This CDR3 has 14 residues.

In its sample, this clonotype was seen many times. This rearrangement joins TRBV7-2 to TRBJ2-1; D is undetermined. V was clipped by 0 bases and J by 5 bases, with 5 bases between them. The CDR3 has 13 amino acids. The germline V gene has CDR1 SGHTA and CDR2 FQGNSA. The CDR3 nucleotides are TGTGCCAGCAGCTTAGCGCTAGACAATGAGCAGTTCTTC. It yields the protein CASSLALDNEQFF.

This clonotype showed up many times. The rearrangement joins TRBV24-1 to TRBJ1-1, with TRBD1 matching 8 bases. The germline CDR1 and CDR2 sequences are KGHDR and SFDVKD. The CDR3 covers 13 residues. V shed 9 bases, J shed 1 base, and the junction held 3 bases outside the gene matches. This CDR3 is CATRQGQNTEAFF. The CDR3 DNA follows: TGTGCCACCCGACAGGGGCAGAACACTGAAGCTTTCTTT.

Details on this clonotype: This may be a read error, as it is one base from a much larger clone. This chain connects TRBV9 to TRBJ2-3; D perhaps matches TRBD2 (5 bases). This CDR3 contains 15 residues. The germline CDR1 and CDR2 sequences are SGDLS and YYNGEE. This CDR3 is CVSSVGEDYTDTQYF. In DNA, the CDR3 is TGTGTCAGCAGCGTAGGAGAAGACTACACAGATACGCAGTATTTT.

The chain recombines TRBV19 with TRBJ2-1; TRBD2 matches 13 bases. Germline loops: CDR1 LNHDA, CDR2 SQIVND (reference sequence). Losses at the gene ends were 0 bases for V and 8 bases for J; bases not matched to a gene: 7. This CDR3 has 17 amino acids. The CDR3 coding sequence is TGTGCCAGTAGTATAGACTGGACTAGCGGGAGTACCGATGAGCAGTTCTTC. The encoded protein is CASSIDWTSGSTDEQFF.